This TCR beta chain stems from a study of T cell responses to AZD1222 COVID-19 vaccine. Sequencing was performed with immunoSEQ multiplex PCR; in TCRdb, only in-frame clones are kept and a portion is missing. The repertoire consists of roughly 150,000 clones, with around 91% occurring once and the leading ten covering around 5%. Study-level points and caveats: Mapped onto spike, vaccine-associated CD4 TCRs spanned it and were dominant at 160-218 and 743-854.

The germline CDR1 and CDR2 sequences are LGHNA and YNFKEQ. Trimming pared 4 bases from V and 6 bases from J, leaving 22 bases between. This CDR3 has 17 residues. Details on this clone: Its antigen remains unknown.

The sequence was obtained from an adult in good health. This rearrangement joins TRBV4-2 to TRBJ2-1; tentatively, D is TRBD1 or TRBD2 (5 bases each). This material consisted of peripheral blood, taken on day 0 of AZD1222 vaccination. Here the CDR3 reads CASSLNVLEIGGNEQFF. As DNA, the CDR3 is TGTGCCAGCAGCCTAAACGTCCTAGAAATTGGGGGCAATGAGCAGTTCTTC.